Presented here are 12 T cell receptor beta chains from one specimen sequenced in a study of radiation and T cells in renal cell carcinoma. As to time point: blood 2 weeks post-SBRT. Stated treatment: 15 Gy SBRT to primary tumor, nephrectomy 4 weeks later. Some clones are missing from TCRdb's copy, which holds only in-frame ones; the method was immunoSEQ multiplex PCR. The sample contains 25,000 to 30,000 clones, about 84% of which appear only once. The source was blood, collected from a patient whose treatment included radiotherapy and nephrectomy. The receptor source for this set is a man aged 55 to 69 with renal cell carcinoma.

The V gene is TRBV9, the J gene TRBJ2-1; 10 nucleotides agree with TRBD2. The germline V gene encodes CDR1 SGDLS and CDR2 YYNGEE. After removal of 4 bases from V and 4 bases from J, the junction contained 8 bases not matched to a gene. The length of the CDR3 is 16 residues. The CDR3 DNA reads as TGTGCCAGCAGCCCCAGACTAGCGGGCGGGTACAATGAGCAGTTCTTC. The encoded protein is CASSPRLAGGYNEQFF.

This clone was observed once. The genes are TRBV11-2 and TRBJ2-7; D tentatively reads TRBD1 or TRBD2 (5 bases each). Per the germline V gene, CDR1 is SGHAT and CDR2 is FQNNGV. The CDR3 is 13 amino acids. V gave up 3 bases and J gave up 5 bases, with 11 bases separating them. In DNA, the CDR3 is TGTGCCAGCAGCTTCGGCAGGGACCACGAGCAGTACTTC. It encodes CASSFGRDHEQYF.

Worth noting for this clone: Relative to the germline gene, one junction end is altered; a read error may explain this. This sample also contains other DNA sequences that code for the same CDR3. The chain has TRBV9 and TRBJ2-3; weak D call: TRBD1 (5 bases). This CDR3 is 15 amino acids long. From germline, CDR1 is SGDLS and CDR2 YYNGEE. This chain's CDR3 is CASSVLQGRTDTQYF. The CDR3, as DNA: TGTGCCAGCAGCGTTTTGCAGGGAAGAACAGATACGCAGTACTTT.

Written as DNA, the CDR3 is TGCGCCAGCAGCCAAGTTATAACCGACAGCTATAGCAATCAGCCCCAGCATTTT. Its protein is CASSQVITDSYSNQPQHF. The chain couples TRBV4-3 to TRBJ1-5, with D maybe TRBD1 (5 bases). The CDR3 consists of 18 residues. The germline CDR1 and CDR2 sequences are LGHNA and YSLEER. V was clipped by 1 base and J by 0 bases, with 16 bases between them.

This rearrangement joins TRBV4-2 to TRBJ2-1, with 13 bases matching TRBD2. Germline-derived CDR1 and CDR2 are LGHNA and YNFKEQ. The CDR3 contains 17 residues. The ends lost 3 bases at V and 2 bases at J; junction bases unmatched: 4. In nucleotides, the CDR3 is TGTGCCAGCAGCCAGGGACTAGCGGGATATACCTACAATGAGCAGTTCTTC. Translating it yields CASSQGLAGYTYNEQFF.

The CDR3 sequence is CAWRPLGQGGNYGYTF. The CDR3 DNA sequence: TGTGCCTGGAGGCCGCTCGGACAGGGCGGAAACTATGGCTACACCTTC. The chain combines TRBV30 with TRBJ1-2; TRBD1 agrees at 8 bases. The CDR3 sequence is 16 residues long. Germline trimming cut 3 bases from V and 2 bases from J; bases unmatched to any gene: 11. Germline values: CDR1 GTSNPN, CDR2 SVGIG (reference sequence). The variable domain in full, with the rest retrieved from reference TRBV30 and TRBJ1-2, is SQTIHQWPATLVQPVGSPLSLECTVEGTSNPNLYWYRQAAGRGLQLLFYSVGIGQISSEVPQNLSASRPQDRQFILSSKKLLLSDSGFYLCAWRPLGQGGNYGYTFGSGTRLTVV.

This chain connects TRBV18 to TRBJ2-1, with D uncertain. V was trimmed by 1 base and J by 10 bases, leaving 8 bases between them. This CDR3 is 12 amino acids long. CDR1 is KGHSH and CDR2 is LQKENI in the germline V gene. The CDR3 coding sequence is TGTGCCAGCTCACCACGGTACTCCGAGCAGTTCTTC. Translated: CASSPRYSEQFF.

The chain is built from TRBV11-2 and TRBJ2-3; D gene uncertain. This CDR3 contains 13 residues. Trimming removed 3 bases from V and 3 bases from J, with 7 bases in between. Germline V gives CDR1 SGHAT, CDR2 FQNNGV. In DNA, the CDR3 is TGTGCCAGCAGCTTCTTGCCGACAGATACGCAGTATTTT. Translated, it gives CASSFLPTDTQYF. Supplemented by reference TRBV11-2 and TRBJ2-3, the full variable domain reads EAGVAQSPRYKIIEKRQSVAFWCNPISGHATLYWYQQILGQGPKLLIQFQNNGVVDDSQLPKDRFSAERLKGVDSTLKIQPAKLEDSAVYLCASSFLPTDTQYFGPGTRLTVL.

The rearrangement links TRBV7-8 to TRBJ2-5, with 9 nucleotides matching TRBD2. The J segment lost 1 base and the V segment lost 5 bases, leaving 5 bases of the junction unmatched. CDR3 size: 15 residues. Germline CDR1 is SGHVS and CDR2 is FQNEAQ. DNA for the CDR3: TGTGCCAGCAGCAGACTAGCGGAGATCCAAGAGACCCAGTACTTC. Translated: CASSRLAEIQETQYF.

This clone has more than one count but fewer than ten. This rearrangement joins TRBV11-3 to TRBJ2-4; D is unresolved. Germline loops: CDR1 SGHNT, CDR2 YENEEA. The CDR3 spans 12 residues. Trimming left V 0 bases short and J 11 bases short, with 8 bases between. The CDR3 reads CASSLDQGLQYF. The CDR3 DNA reads TGTGCCAGCAGCTTAGATCAAGGACTTCAGTACTTC.

The V call is TRBV10-1, the J call TRBJ2-1, with D tentatively TRBD1 (5 bases). The CDR3 is 16 amino acids. The V gene lost 6 bases and the J gene lost 3 bases, with 18 bases spanning the gap. Germline CDR1 reads WNHNN; CDR2 reads SYGVQD (reference sequence). The CDR3 bases are TGCGCCAGCAGCGACCAAGGGGTAGAAGTCTACAATGAGCAGTTCTTC. As protein: CASSDQGVEVYNEQFF.

The CDR3 sequence: CASSQDQGLYGYTF. The CDR3, as DNA: TGTGCCAGCAGCCAAGATCAGGGTTTATATGGCTACACCTTC. V and J are TRBV4-2 and TRBJ1-2; possibly TRBD1 for D (5 bases). V lost 0 bases to trimming and J lost 5 bases, with 10 bases between them. This CDR3 has 14 residues. In germline, CDR1 is LGHNA, CDR2 YNFKEQ.